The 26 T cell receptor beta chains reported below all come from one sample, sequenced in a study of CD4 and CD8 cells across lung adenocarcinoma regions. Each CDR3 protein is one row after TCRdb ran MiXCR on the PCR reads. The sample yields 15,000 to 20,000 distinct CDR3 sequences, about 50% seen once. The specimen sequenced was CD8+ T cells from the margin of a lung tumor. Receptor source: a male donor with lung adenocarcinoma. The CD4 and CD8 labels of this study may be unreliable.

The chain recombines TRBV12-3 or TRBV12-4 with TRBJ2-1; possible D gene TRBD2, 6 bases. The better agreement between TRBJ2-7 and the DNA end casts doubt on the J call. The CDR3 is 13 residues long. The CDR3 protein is CASSFAGSYEQYV. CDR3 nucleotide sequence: TGTGCCAGCAGTTTTGCGGGGAGTTACGAGCAGTACGTC.

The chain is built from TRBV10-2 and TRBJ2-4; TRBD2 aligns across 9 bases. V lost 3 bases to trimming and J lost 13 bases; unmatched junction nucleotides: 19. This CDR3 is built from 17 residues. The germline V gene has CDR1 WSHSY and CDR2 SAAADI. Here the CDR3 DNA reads TGCGCCAGCAGTGACCCGACTAGCGGCAGTGCCAAAAACACCCAGTACTTC. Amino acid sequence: CASSDPTSGSAKNTQYF.

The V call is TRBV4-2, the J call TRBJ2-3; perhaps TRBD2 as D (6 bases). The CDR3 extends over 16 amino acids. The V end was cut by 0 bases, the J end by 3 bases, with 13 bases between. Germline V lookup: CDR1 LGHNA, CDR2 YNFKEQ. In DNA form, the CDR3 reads TGTGCCAGCAGCCAAGAAAGGAGGGTTAGTACAGATACGCAGTATTTT. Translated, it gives CASSQERRVSTDTQYF.

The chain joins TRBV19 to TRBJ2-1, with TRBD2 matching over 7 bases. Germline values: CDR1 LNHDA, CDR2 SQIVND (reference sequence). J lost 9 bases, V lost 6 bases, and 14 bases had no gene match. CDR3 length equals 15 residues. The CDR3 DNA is TGTGCCAGTAGAGGAGTAGCGGGTCTTTGGGGTGAGCAGTTCTTC. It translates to CASRGVAGLWGEQFF.

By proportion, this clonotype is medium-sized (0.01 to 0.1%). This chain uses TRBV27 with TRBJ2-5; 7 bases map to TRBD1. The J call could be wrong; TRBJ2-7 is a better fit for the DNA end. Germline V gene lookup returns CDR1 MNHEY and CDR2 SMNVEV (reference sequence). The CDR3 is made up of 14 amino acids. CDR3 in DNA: TGTGCCAGCAGTCGATACAGGGGCACCTACGAGCAGTACTTC. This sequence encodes CASSRYRGTYEQYF.

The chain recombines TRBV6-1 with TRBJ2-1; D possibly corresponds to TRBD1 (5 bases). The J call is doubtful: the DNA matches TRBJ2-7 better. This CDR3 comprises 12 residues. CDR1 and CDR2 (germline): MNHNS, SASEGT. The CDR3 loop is CASSEIGVEQYF. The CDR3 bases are TGTGCCAGCAGTGAGATAGGGGTCGAGCAGTACTTC.

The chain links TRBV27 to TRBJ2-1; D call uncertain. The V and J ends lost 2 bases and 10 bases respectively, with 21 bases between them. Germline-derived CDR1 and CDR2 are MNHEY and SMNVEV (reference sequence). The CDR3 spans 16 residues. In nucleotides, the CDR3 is TGTGCCAGCAGTTTAGTATCGACCCGTGAGATGGGGGAGCAGTTCTTC. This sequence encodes CASSLVSTREMGEQFF.

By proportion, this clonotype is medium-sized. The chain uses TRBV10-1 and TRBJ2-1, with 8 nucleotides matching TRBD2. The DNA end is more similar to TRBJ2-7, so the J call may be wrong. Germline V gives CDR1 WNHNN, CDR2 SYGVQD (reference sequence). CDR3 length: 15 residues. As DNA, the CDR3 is TGCGCCAGCAGTGAGTCCCCGGGAGGGGGGGATGAGCAGTACTTC. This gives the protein CASSESPGGGDEQYF.

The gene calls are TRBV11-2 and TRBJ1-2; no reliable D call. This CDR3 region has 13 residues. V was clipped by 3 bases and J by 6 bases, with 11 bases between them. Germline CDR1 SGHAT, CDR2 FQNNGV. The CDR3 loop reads CASSFNAENGYTF. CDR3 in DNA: TGTGCCAGCAGCTTTAACGCTGAAAATGGCTACACCTTC.

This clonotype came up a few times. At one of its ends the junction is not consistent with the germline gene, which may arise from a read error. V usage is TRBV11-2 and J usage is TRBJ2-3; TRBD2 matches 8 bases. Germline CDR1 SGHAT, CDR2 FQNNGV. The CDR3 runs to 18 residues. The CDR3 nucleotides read TGTGCCAGCAGCCTAGAGTGGGGGTCCGGGAGGGGCACAGATACGCAGTATTTT. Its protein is CASSLEWGSGRGTDTQYF.

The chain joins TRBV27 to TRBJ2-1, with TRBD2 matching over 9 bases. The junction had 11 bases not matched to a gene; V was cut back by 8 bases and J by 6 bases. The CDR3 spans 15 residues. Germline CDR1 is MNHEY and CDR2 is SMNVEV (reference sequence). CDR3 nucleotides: TGTGCCAGCGGGGCGGGAGGGCCCTTCTGCAATGAGCAGTTCTTC. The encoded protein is CASGAGGPFCNEQFF.

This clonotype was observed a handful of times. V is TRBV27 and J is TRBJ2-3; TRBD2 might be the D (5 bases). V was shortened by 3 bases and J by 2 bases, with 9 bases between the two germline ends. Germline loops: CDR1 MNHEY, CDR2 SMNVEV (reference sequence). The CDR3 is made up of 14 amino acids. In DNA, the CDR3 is TGTGCCAGCAGTTTGGGCGGGTTCACAGATACGCAGTATTTT. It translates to CASSLGGFTDTQYF.

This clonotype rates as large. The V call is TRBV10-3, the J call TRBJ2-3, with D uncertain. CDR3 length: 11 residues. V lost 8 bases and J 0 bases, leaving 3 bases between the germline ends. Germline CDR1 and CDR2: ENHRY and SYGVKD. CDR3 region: CAIGSTDTQYF. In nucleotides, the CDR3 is TGTGCCATCGGAAGCACAGATACGCAGTATTTT.

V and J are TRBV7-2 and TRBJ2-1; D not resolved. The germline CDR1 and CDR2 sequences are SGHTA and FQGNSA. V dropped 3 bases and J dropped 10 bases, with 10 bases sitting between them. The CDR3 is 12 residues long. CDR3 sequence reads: CASSFGFQEQFF. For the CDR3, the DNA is TGTGCCAGCAGCTTCGGGTTTCAGGAGCAGTTCTTC.

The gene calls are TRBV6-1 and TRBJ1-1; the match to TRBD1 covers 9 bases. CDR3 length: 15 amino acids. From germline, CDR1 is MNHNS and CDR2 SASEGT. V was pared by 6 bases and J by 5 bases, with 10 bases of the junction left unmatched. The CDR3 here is CASRTYRGRGTEAFF. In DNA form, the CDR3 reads TGTGCCAGCAGGACATACAGGGGGCGCGGGACTGAAGCTTTCTTT.

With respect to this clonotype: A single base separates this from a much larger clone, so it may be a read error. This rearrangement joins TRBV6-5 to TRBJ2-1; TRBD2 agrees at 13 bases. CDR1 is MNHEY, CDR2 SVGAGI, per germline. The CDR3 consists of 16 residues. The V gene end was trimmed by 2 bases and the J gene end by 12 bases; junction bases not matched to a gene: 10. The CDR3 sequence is CASSYRTSGRNSVQFF. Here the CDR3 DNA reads TGTGCCAGCAGTTACCGGACTAGCGGGAGAAATTCTGTGCAGTTCTTC.

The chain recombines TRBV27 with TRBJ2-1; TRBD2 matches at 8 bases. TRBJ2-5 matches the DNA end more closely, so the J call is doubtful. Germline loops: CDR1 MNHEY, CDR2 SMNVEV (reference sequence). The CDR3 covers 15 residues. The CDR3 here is CASSFGRVWAETQYF. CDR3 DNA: TGTGCCAGCAGTTTCGGGAGGGTTTGGGCAGAGACCCAGTACTTC.

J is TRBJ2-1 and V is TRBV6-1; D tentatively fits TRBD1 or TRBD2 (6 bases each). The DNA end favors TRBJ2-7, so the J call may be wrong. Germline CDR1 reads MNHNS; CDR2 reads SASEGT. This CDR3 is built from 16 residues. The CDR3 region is CASGEAGAGVGDTQYF. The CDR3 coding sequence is TGTGCCAGCGGGGAGGCCGGGGCAGGGGTTGGGGATACGCAGTACTTC.

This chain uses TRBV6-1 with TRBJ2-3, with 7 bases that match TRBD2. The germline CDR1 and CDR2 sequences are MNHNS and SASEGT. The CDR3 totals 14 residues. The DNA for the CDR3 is TGTGCGGGCAGAGGGGCGGGAGTGCGAGAGACGCAGTATTTT. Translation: CAGRGAGVRETQYF.

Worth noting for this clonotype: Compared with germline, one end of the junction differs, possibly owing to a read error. CDR3 sequence (DNA): TGTGCCAGCAGTCCGGGACTGGGGGCGAAGGATACGCAGTACTTT. This codes for CASSPGLGAKDTQYF. The V gene is TRBV12-3 or TRBV12-4, the J gene TRBJ2-4; D tentatively fits TRBD1 or TRBD2 (6 bases each). This CDR3 is built from 15 residues.

The CDR3 loop reads CASRPNVDRGRTGELFF. The DNA of the CDR3 is TGTGCCAGCAGGCCGAATGTCGACAGGGGCCGCACCGGGGAGCTGTTTTTT. This rearrangement joins TRBV12-3 or TRBV12-4 to TRBJ2-2, with TRBD1 matching 8 bases. V trimming: 6 bases; J trimming: 4 bases; junction bases outside the gene matches: 13. The CDR3 totals 17 residues.

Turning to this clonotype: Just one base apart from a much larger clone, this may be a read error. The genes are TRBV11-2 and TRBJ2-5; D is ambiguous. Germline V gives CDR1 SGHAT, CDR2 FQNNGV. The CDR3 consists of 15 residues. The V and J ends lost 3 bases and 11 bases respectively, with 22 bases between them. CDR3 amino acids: CASSFSEGSYNEQYF. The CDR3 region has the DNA TGTGCCAGCAGCTTCAGCGAAGGCTCCTACAATGAGCAGTACTTC.

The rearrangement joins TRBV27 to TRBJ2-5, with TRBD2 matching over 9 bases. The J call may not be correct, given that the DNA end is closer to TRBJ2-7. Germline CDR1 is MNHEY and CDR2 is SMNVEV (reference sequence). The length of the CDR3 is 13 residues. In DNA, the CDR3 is TGTGCCAGCAGTTGGGCGGGAGGGTTCGAGCAGTACTTC. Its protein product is CASSWAGGFEQYF.

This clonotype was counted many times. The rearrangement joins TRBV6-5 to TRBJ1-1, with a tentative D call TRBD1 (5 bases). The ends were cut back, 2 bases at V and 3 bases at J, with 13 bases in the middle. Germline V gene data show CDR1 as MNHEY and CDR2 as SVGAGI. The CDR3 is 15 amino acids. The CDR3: CASSYGGVRDTEAFF. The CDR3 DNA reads TGTGCCAGCAGTTACGGGGGAGTTCGGGACACTGAAGCTTTCTTT.

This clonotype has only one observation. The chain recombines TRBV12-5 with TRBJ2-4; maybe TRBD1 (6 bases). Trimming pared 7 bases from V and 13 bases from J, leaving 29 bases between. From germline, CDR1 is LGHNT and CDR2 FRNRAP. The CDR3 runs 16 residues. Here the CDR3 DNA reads TGTGCTAGTGCCCCACAGGGTCCCCCTGACAAAGACACCCAGTACTTC. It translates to CASAPQGPPDKDTQYF.

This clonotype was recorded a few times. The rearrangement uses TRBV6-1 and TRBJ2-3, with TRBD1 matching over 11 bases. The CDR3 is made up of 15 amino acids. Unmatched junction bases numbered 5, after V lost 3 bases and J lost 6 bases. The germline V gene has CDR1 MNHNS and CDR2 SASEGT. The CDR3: CASSDGQGAVDTQYF. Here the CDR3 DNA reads TGTGCCAGCAGTGACGGACAGGGGGCTGTGGATACGCAGTATTTT.